The 6 T cell receptor beta chains below were found in one sample sequenced in a study of cytomegalovirus exposure and HLA in healthy donors. The method was immunoSEQ multiplex PCR; TCRdb's version includes in-frame clones alone and lacks a portion of them. The sample holds about 120,000 clones, about 88% seen once. The sample comprised PBMCs. The source is a woman between 18 and 29 years old in good health and CMV-seronegative.

The chain carries TRBV9 and TRBJ1-6, with D hard to call. V lost 0 bases to trimming and J lost 6 bases, with 13 bases between them. There are 16 residues in the CDR3. Germline CDR1 and CDR2: SGDLS and YYNGEE. CDR3 coding DNA: TGTGCCAGCAGCGTAGCCCGGGAGCGGGCTAATTCACCCCTCCACTTT. Translating it yields CASSVARERANSPLHF.

The chain carries TRBV15 and TRBJ2-3; D uncertain. CDR3 length equals 12 residues. With 0 bases removed from V and 5 bases from J, the gap between germline ends came to 3 bases. Germline V gives CDR1 LNHNV, CDR2 YYDKDF (reference sequence). CDR3 residues: CATSRDQDTQYF. The CDR3 nucleotides read TGTGCCACCAGCAGAGATCAAGATACGCAGTATTTT.

This chain links TRBV27 with TRBJ2-2; D may be TRBD2 (7 bases). The CDR3 spans 15 residues. Germline loops: CDR1 MNHEY, CDR2 SMNVEV (reference sequence). The V end lost 7 bases, the J end lost 2 bases, and 14 bases lay between the germline ends. CDR3 protein: CASTRGGLNTGELFF. For the CDR3, the DNA is TGTGCCAGCACAAGGGGGGGGTTAAACACCGGGGAGCTGTTTTTT.

The chain links TRBV2 to TRBJ2-1, with unresolved D. CDR1 and CDR2 (germline): SNHLY, FYNNEI. Trimming cost V 8 bases and J 8 bases, with 10 bases left between them. This CDR3 comprises 11 residues. DNA for the CDR3: TGTGCCAGCTCCCTAGGCGATGAGCAGTTCTTC. Encoded protein: CASSLGDEQFF.

The chain employs TRBV5-4 and TRBJ1-1; 10 nucleotides align to TRBD1. The germline V gene encodes CDR1 SGHNT and CDR2 YYREEE (reference sequence). With 0 bases clipped from V and 5 bases from J, the junction kept 7 bases outside the gene matches. CDR3 length: 16 residues. This CDR3 reads CASSLAGGQGRTEAFF. CDR3 DNA: TGTGCCAGCAGCTTGGCGGGGGGACAGGGGAGGACTGAAGCTTTCTTT. The full variable domain, with the rest looked up from reference TRBV5-4 and TRBJ1-1, is ETGVTQSPTHLIKTRGQQVTLRCSSQSGHNTVSWYQQALGQGPQFIFQYYREEENGRGNFPPRFSGLQFPNYSSELNVNALELDDSALYLCASSLAGGQGRTEAFFGQGTRLTVV.

The chain employs TRBV10-2 and TRBJ2-3; D may be TRBD2 (6 bases). V was pared by 6 bases and J by 3 bases, with 16 bases between. CDR3 length: 15 amino acids. Germline V CDR1 and CDR2: WSHSY, SAAADI. The CDR3 protein is CASSSIAELTDTQYF. The CDR3 nucleotides are TGCGCCAGCAGCTCAATAGCGGAATTAACAGATACGCAGTATTTT.